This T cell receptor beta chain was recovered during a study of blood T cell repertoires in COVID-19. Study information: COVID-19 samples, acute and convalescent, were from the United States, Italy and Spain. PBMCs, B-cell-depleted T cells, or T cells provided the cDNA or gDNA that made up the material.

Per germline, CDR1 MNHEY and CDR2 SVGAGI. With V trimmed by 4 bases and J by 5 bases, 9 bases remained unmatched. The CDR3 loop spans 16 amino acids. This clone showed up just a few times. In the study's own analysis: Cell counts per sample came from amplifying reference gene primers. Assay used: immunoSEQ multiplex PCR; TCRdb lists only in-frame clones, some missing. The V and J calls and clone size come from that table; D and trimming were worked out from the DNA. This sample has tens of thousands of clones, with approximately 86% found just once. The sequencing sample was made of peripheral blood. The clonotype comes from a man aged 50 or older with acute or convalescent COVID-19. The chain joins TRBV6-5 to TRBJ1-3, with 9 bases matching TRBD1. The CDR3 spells CASSSRQGVLRNTIYF. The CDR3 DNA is TGTGCCAGCAGTTCACGACAGGGGGTCTTGAGAAACACCATATATTTT.